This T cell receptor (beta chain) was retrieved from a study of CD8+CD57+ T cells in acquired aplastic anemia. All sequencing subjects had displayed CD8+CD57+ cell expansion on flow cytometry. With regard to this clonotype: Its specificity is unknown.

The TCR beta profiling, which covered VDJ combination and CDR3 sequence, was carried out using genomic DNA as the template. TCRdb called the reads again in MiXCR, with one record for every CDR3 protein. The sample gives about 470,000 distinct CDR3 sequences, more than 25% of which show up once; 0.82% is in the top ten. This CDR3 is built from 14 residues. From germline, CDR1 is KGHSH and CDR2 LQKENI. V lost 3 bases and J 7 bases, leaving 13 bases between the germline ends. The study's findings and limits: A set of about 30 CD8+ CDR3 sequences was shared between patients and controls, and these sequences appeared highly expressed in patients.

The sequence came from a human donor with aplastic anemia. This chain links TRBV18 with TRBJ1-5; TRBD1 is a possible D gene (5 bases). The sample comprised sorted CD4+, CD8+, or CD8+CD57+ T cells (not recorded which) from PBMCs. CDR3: CASSPEQGRQPQHF. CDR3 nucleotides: TGTGCCAGCTCACCGGAGCAGGGACGGCAGCCCCAGCATTTT. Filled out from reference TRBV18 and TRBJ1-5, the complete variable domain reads NAGVMQNPRHLVRRRGQEARLRCSPMKGHSHVYWYRQLPEEGLKFMVYLQKENIIDESGMPKERFSAEFPKEGPSILRIQQVVRGDSAAYFCASSPEQGRQPQHFGDGTRLSIL.